This TCR beta chain was sequenced for a study of T cell responses to AZD1222 COVID-19 vaccine. Points from the study as a whole: Along spike, vaccine-associated CD4 TCRs were found throughout, with dominance at 160-218 and 743-854. White British people made up most donors, females outnumbered males, and clonal diversity was possibly underestimated. No repertoire was sampled before or during the peak T cell response, only after it.

The V gene's germline CDR1 is MRHNA and CDR2 SNTAGT. After removal of 4 bases from V and 6 bases from J, the junction contained 4 bases not matched to a gene. CDR3 length equals 15 residues. This clone was seen repeatedly, ten times or more. The antigen is undetermined. TCRdb keeps only in-frame clones here, not all; method: immunoSEQ multiplex PCR. The sample comprises approximately 150,000 clones, approximately 90% of which are singletons, and less than 1.3% rests with the top ten. The sequence derives from an adult who received the AZD1222 COVID-19 vaccine. J is TRBJ2-1 and V is TRBV6-4; 12 bases match TRBD2. Sample: peripheral blood, taken 28 days after the second AZD1222 dose. Written as DNA, the CDR3 is TGTGCCAGCAGTGCTTCTAGCGGGGGGGCCAATGAGCAGTTCTTC. The encoded protein is CASSASSGGANEQFF.